The clone carrying this T cell receptor beta chain showed up many times. Its antigen remains unknown. Amplification targeted TCR beta CDR3 regions from RNA transcripts. The HTBI primer set served for first-round RT-PCR of the TCR CDR3. Using its own MiXCR run on the multiplex PCR reads, TCRdb lists one record per CDR3 protein. The sample consists of 600,000 or so distinct CDR3 sequences, roughly 16% of them appearing once. This CDR3 has 15 residues. V lost 7 bases and J lost 4, with 19 bases in between. Germline lookup yields CDR1 MDHEN and CDR2 SYDVKM. The data were obtained in a study of T cells in Graves' hyperthyroidism and ophthalmopathy. Study findings and constraints: Separating ophthalmopathy from stable hyperthyroidism was achieved by a 13 V-J model. Most thyroid-expanded clonotypes above 0.001 were also found in blood.

Calling Graves' hyperthyroidism stable meant ophthalmopathy did not progress within 18 months. The sequencing input was blood. The clonotype originates from a woman under 40 with Graves' hyperthyroidism. The chain couples TRBV28 to TRBJ1-2, with unresolved D. This chain's CDR3 is CASTQTRPDGYGYTF. The CDR3 region has the DNA TGTGCCAGCACTCAAACTCGCCCGGACGGCTATGGCTACACCTTC.